This T cell receptor (beta chain) was sequenced during a study of identical twins. This CDR3 is 12 amino acids long. From germline, CDR1 is MGHDK and CDR2 SYGVNS. Template switching introduced a universal primer site, and the cDNA bore unique molecular identifiers. One entry per CDR3 protein, called by TCRdb with MiXCR from the 5' RACE reads. The table shows under 500,000 distinct CDR3 sequences, with approximately 15% occurring only once. General study points: Twins showed weaker excess sharing in their beta out-of-frame sequences.

This clonotype occurred many times. The antigen is undetermined. One end of the junction fails to match germline, which may point to a read error. The sample was also reused in another study, on yellow fever vaccine responses in identical twins. This second report adds: Twins reportedly appeared to share part of their vaccine T cell response while keeping part individual.

The specimen was CD4+ T cells sorted from blood. The sequence came from a woman aged 18-29 years in good health. This chain links TRBV25-1 with TRBJ1-1; 9 bases agree with TRBD1. CDR3 sequence: CASSDLGQGFVF. The DNA for the CDR3 is TGTGCCAGCAGTGATTTAGGACAGGGGTTCGTCTTT.